The T cell receptor beta chain under discussion was sequenced for a study of cytomegalovirus exposure and HLA in healthy donors (dated by TCRdb to 2015 to 2018). Some background on the complete study: In an earlier analysis of 450 to 750 of the donors, around 300 Gb of sequence data and 90 million to 120 million unique TCR beta sequences from 180 million or so T cells were reported. The study profiled the T cell repertoires of hundreds of subjects by immunosequencing and related them to cytomegalovirus serostatus. Across 300 to 400 genotyped donors of the cohort, an average of about 240,000 unique TCR beta nucleotide sequences per donor were sequenced, and 15% to 20% of those sequences were non-productive. Because of strong linkage in the cohort, five DR-DQ haplotypes were treated as single units for association and clustering. The study combined high-throughput TCR immunosequencing, statistical association of individual TCRs with disease status, and machine learning to predict cytomegalovirus infection status. Every discovery cohort repertoire had been produced on one sequencing platform. To decide whether each TCR beta V gene segment behaved as functional or pseudogenic, an earlier analysis of approximately 600 of the donors relied on high-throughput TCR beta sequencing. Donor age, sex, ethnicity and CMV serostatus were collected together with the repertoire data. A later genetic analysis took genome-wide SNP genotypes for about 55% of the 666 donors and used that subset as a discovery cohort. The study aimed to test whether signatures of past pathogen exposure could be identified by cataloging public T cell receptors. Approximately 300 gigabases of sequencing data and around 80 million unique TCR sequences made up an early release that covered roughly 670 HLA-typed donors. HLA typing covered class I and class II loci at four-digit resolution. Typing coverage varied by locus: roughly 629-640 donors for A, B, C, DRB1 and DQB1; more than 500 for DQA1; around 610 for DPA1; approximately 490 for DPB1. Along with the approximately 700-subject first cohort, a separate validation cohort of over a hundred different subjects was used. The later analysis used no new phenotypic data to find candidate immune exposures, relying instead on TCR beta sequences and their occurrence across donors. A later analysis re-examined previously published TCR beta repertoires from 600 to 700 donors and added high-resolution HLA genotyping to investigate patterns of TCR occurrence. Among the roughly 390 genotyped donors, more than 70% belonged to the genetic ancestry cluster associated with self-reported Caucasian donors.

The paper as a whole reports these results and caveats: Assigning TCR associations to individual alleles was difficult when HLA alleles, especially DR and DQ, strongly co-occurred. According to a later analysis, TCR association rates differed among HLA loci, with DRB1 alleles showing the most associated TCRs and HLA-C alleles showing the fewest. In both the original and validation cohorts, the classifier was reported to diagnose cytomegalovirus status with high specificity and sensitivity. It was suggested by the authors that the approach could potentially be generalized to other disease states and immunological phenotypes. In an earlier analysis of more than 500 of the donors, most TCR beta V segments appeared in productive rearrangements about 90% or about 30% of the time, broadly matching IMGT annotations. In a later analysis, most CMV-associated TCR beta chains were found to appear HLA-restricted, with HLA associations seemingly driven largely by CMV exposure. Sequencing depth was assumed to be roughly uniform across donors in the presence/absence analyses, though that assumption may not hold. The only immune exposure information available for the cohort was CMV serostatus. According to a later analysis, parvovirus B19, influenza, CMV and Epstein-Barr virus appeared linked to several top co-occurrence clusters. In vitro tests confirmed that a few of the cytomegalovirus-associated TCR beta chains recognize cytomegalovirus antigens. V-gene and J-gene trimming of TCR beta chains was associated with a missense DCLRE1C variant in a later genetic analysis, and the association was replicated in an independent cohort. Because some donors lacked HLA typing at each locus, the association tests relied only on the typed subset. This cohort had only TCR beta chains sequenced, and the lack of alpha or paired-chain data limited which features could be detected. A further reported finding was that TCR beta sequences accurately predicted the HLA-A and HLA-B alleles for most subjects in the first cohort. A total of fewer than 200 TCR beta chains were listed by the study as associated with cytomegalovirus. Most TCR sequences were seen in very few donors, while some public TCRs were found in many individuals. Linkage disequilibrium might explain the correlated functional status among segregating V segments, but an unknown experimental factor could not be excluded. The sequencing pipeline was judged likely to have produced a cluster of highly shared sequence variants as a technical artifact. Compared with equally common non-associated chains, HLA-associated TCR beta chains in a later analysis were more clonally expanded and had lower generation probabilities. Because counts were too low, about 18 rarely observed V segments, including chromosome 9 orphons, were excluded from the earlier analysis of 587 of the donors. A later analysis associated 15,000 to 20,000 TCR beta sequences with specific HLA alleles at a false discovery rate of 0.05. Because the 87-base-pair reads could not distinguish some IMGT-functional V segments, including TRBV6-2 and TRBV6-3, those segments were excluded. According to a later genetic analysis, donors in an Asian-associated ancestry cluster had fewer N-insertions in productive TCRs than the approximately 670-donor mean.

The cohort consisted of some 670 healthy bone marrow donors. At the time of sampling, all cohort members were nominally healthy, though unrecorded immune exposures were likely present. The donor tested CMV seropositive and was one of the 289 seropositive cohort members. Every donor gave a peripheral blood sample, and the peripheral blood mononuclear cells from that sample were used for TCR beta sequencing. The Qiagen DNeasy Blood Extraction Kit was used to extract genomic DNA from the blood cell samples. On this clone itself: The antigen it recognizes is unknown. No clone much larger than this one lies a single base away; base qualities are absent.

To prepare the library, the immunoSEQ multiplex PCR assay was applied. For the multiplex PCR, a mixture combining 60 forward primers for TCR Vbeta segments and 13 reverse primers for TCR Jbeta segments was used. The CDR3 region of rearranged TCR beta genes was amplified from genomic DNA with a multiplex PCR assay. Amplified TCR beta libraries were sequenced as 87-base-pair reads on the Illumina HiSeq System. The study's own analysis went as follows. A later analysis tallied around 87 million unique TCR beta chains across the 700 or so repertoires, and approximately 9.9 million of those chains were shared by two or more donors. Raw reads were error-corrected and collapsed into unique sequences by a nearest-neighbor algorithm in which closely related sequences were merged to remove PCR and sequencing errors. V, D and J gene segments were assigned by aligning CDR3 sequences to IMGT reference sequences. For a sequence to be retained, a match of at least six nucleotides was required to both a V gene segment and a J gene segment. A rearrangement counted as productive if the CDR3 had no stop codons and remained in frame with V and J, and every other rearrangement counted as non-productive. CDR3 was defined according to IMGT convention as the region running from the second conserved V-encoded cysteine to the conserved J-encoded phenylalanine. The earlier analysis of roughly 590 of the donors excluded sequences that lacked an unambiguous match to a single V gene segment. In an earlier analysis of almost 600 of the donors, a V segment was called functional when productive rearrangements were above 56.7%, and segregating when the standard deviation between donors exceeded 5%. A statistical classification framework was developed to diagnose cytomegalovirus status using the catalog of TCR beta chain sequences. V and J gene assignment, in a later analysis, came from comparing TCR nucleotide sequences with IMGT/GENE-DB human TR gene sequences. A later analysis assigned CDR3 sequences and most-parsimonious VDJ recombination scenarios with the TCRdist pipeline. In a later analysis, every TCR beta chain was defined by the combination of its CDR3 amino acid sequence and its V-gene family, and reads without a unique V-gene family were dropped. To address suspected cross-contamination and a sequencing artifact, a later analysis removed 592 highly shared, low-generation-probability nucleotide sequences. In a later analysis, a clonal expansion index was calculated for each public chain from normalized within-repertoire ranks of inferred template counts. In a later analysis, generation probabilities were computed with a VDJ recombination model fitted to out-of-frame rearrangements, and the resulting probabilities were checked against IGoR. A later analysis scored TCR-TCR, TCR-HLA and TCR-CMV co-occurrence with hypergeometric tests, applying a repertoire-size bias correction to TCR pairs. A later analysis estimated false discovery rates by permuting HLA or CMV assignments 20 times. A later analysis grouped co-occurring TCRs with DBSCAN, adding TCRdist sequence similarity when clustering within HLA-allele-positive subsets. For co-occurrence clustering, repertoires with fewer than 30,000 or more than 120,000 public chains were excluded, along with about five repertoires with anomalous nucleotide sharing. TCRdb mirrors the immuneACCESS table, restricted to in-frame sequences. Some clones are absent from its copies; in checked studies, under half trace to an unresolved V gene, and the reason for the others is unknown. That table furnishes V, J and clone size, whereas the DNA furnished D and trimming. This sample is represented by about 110,000 clones; 79% of them were singletons. The top ten constitute around 3% of the sample.

In the germline V gene, CDR1 corresponds to SGDLS and CDR2 to YYNGEE. The junction carries 21 bases between V and J, which are trimmed by 4 bases and 4 bases respectively. From the cysteine through the phenylalanine, the CDR3 covers 16 amino acids. CDR3 DNA only is kept here, 48 bases in frame from base 1. The sample comprised PBMCs. The receptor's source is a woman aged 18-35 years in good health and CMV-seropositive. The chain links TRBV9 with TRBJ2-7; the D gene is possibly TRBD1, with 6 bases matching. CDR3 region: CASSPSMGSDRYEQYF. Here is the DNA: TGTGCCAGCAGCCCGAGTATGGGGTCGGACAGATACGAGCAGTACTTC. Reference TRBV9 and TRBJ2-7 proteins supply the regions before and after the CDR3; the full variable domain is: DSGVTQTPKHLITATGQRVTLRCSPRSGDLSVYWYQQSLDQGLQFLIQYYNGEERAKGNILERFSAQQFPDLHSELNLSSLELGDSALYFCASSPSMGSDRYEQYFGPGTRLTVT.